The 19 T cell receptor beta chains given below trace back to one sample, sequenced in a study of tumor-infiltrating lymphocytes in oesophageal squamous cell carcinoma. Each CDR3 protein is one row after TCRdb ran MiXCR on the PCR reads. The sample consists of about 11,000 distinct CDR3 sequences, around 56% of them appearing once. Sample: esophageal tumor tissue. Receptors were obtained from a female donor with esophageal squamous cell carcinoma.

By frequency in the sample, this clonotype is medium-sized. The CDR3 here is CASSPWGAGANVLTF. In DNA, the CDR3 is TGTGCCAGCAGCCCCTGGGGGGCTGGGGCCAACGTCCTGACTTTC. The chain links TRBV7-9 to TRBJ2-6, with D tentatively TRBD2 (6 bases). The CDR3 loop spans 15 amino acids. Trimming pared 5 bases from V and 2 bases from J, leaving 10 bases between. Germline V lookup: CDR1 SEHNR, CDR2 FQNEAQ (reference sequence).

The chain couples TRBV12-3 or TRBV12-4 to TRBJ2-1, with D maybe TRBD2 (7 bases). This CDR3 comprises 17 residues. V lost 7 bases, J lost 6 bases, and 25 bases lay in between. This CDR3 is CASTKSPSGTGANEQFF. In nucleotides, the CDR3 is TGTGCCAGCACCAAGAGCCCTAGCGGAACGGGGGCCAATGAGCAGTTCTTC.

Regarding this clonotype: A much more abundant neighbour one base away suggests this may be a read error. The genes are TRBV4-1 and TRBJ2-5, with D perhaps being TRBD1 or TRBD2 (5 bases each). The CDR3 totals 16 residues. Germline V CDR1 and CDR2: MGHRA, YSYEKL. Trimming removed 4 bases from V and 11 bases from J, with 26 bases in between. In DNA, the CDR3 is TGCGCCAGCAGCCGGTCCGGGGCCAGCTCCTACAATGAGCAGTACTTC. It encodes CASSRSGASSYNEQYF.

This clonotype was counted a few times. DNA of the CDR3: TGCGCCAGCAGCTTGGCGTCTAGCGGGAGAGTCGATGAGCAGTTCTTC. This encodes CASSLASSGRVDEQFF. This chain uses TRBV5-1 with TRBJ2-7, with 10 bases lining up with TRBD2. The J call could be wrong; TRBJ2-1 is a better fit for the DNA end. Germline loops: CDR1 SGHRS, CDR2 YFSETQ. The CDR3 length is 16 residues.

The chain couples TRBV6-2 or TRBV6-3 to TRBJ2-7; D is possibly TRBD1 (5 bases). The DNA end is more similar to TRBJ2-5, so the J call may be wrong. The CDR3 length is 13 residues. Germline V CDR1 and CDR2: MNHEY, SVGEGT. This chain's CDR3 is CASSKLKGETQYF. The CDR3 DNA reads as TGTGCCAGCAGTAAACTCAAGGGGGAGACCCAGTACTTC.

This clonotype has a handful of counts. J is TRBJ2-1 and V is TRBV7-9, with D maybe TRBD1 (6 bases). The better agreement between TRBJ1-2 and the DNA end casts doubt on the J call. The CDR3 runs to 14 residues. Germline-derived CDR1 and CDR2 are SEHNR and FQNEAQ (reference sequence). The CDR3 DNA is TGTGCCAGCAGCTTAGAGGGGGTGGGGGTCGGCTACACCTTC. It encodes CASSLEGVGVGYTF.

This clonotype qualifies as medium-sized. The chain is built from TRBV6-2 or TRBV6-3 and TRBJ1-1, with D unresolved. V was shortened by 4 bases and J by 1 base, with 10 bases between the two germline ends. The CDR3 spans 14 residues. From germline, CDR1 is MNHEY and CDR2 SVGEGT. CDR3 sequence (DNA): TGTGCCAGCAGTTCTTTAAGCTGGAACACTGAAGCTTTCTTT. It yields the protein CASSSLSWNTEAFF.

V usage is TRBV7-2 and J usage is TRBJ2-3, with unresolved D. Between the trimmed V and J ends, which lost 8 bases and 0 bases, there was a span of 12 bases. This CDR3 is 14 amino acids long. CDR1 SGHTA and CDR2 FQGNSA come from the germline V gene. Written as DNA, the CDR3 is TGTGCCAGCCTCAGGAGCTATAGCACAGATACGCAGTATTTT. Encoded protein: CASLRSYSTDTQYF.

As for this clonotype: It is likely a read error, because the conserved phenylalanine at the end of the CDR3 is missing. The DNA is left out, because the CDR3 cannot be placed on it with certainty; the CDR3 is given as TCRdb lists it. The chain joins TRBV20-1 to TRBJ2-1; the table's D gene call, TRBD2, was not cross checked with the DNA. The CDR3 contains 15 residues when both ends are counted. Germline-derived CDR1 and CDR2 are DFQATT and SNEGSKA (reference sequence). CDR3 sequence reads: CSSPKGTNYGYTFGS.

The chain is built from TRBV7-2 and TRBJ2-1, with 7 bases fitting TRBD1. The J call may be mistaken, given a closer DNA end match to TRBJ2-7. CDR3 size: 13 residues. Per germline, CDR1 SGHTA and CDR2 FQGNSA. The CDR3 DNA reads as TGTGCCAGCAGCATCGACAGGGTCTACGAGCAGTACTTC. It codes for CASSIDRVYEQYF.

This chain uses TRBV7-6 with TRBJ2-3; TRBD1 matches 9 bases. V gave up 2 bases and J gave up 3 bases; unmatched junction bases: 6. Germline V gene sequence: CDR1 SGHVS, CDR2 FNYEAQ. The CDR3 has 16 amino acids. The CDR3 spells CASSLNRDRATDTQYF. DNA for the CDR3: TGTGCCAGCAGCTTAAATCGGGACAGGGCGACAGATACGCAGTATTTT.

This clonotype showed up just a few times. The rearrangement links TRBV7-8 to TRBJ1-6, with D perhaps matching TRBD1 (5 bases). The CDR3 covers 15 residues. The germline CDR1 and CDR2 sequences are SGHVS and FQNEAQ. V was clipped by 3 bases and J by 7 bases, with 13 bases between them. The CDR3 nucleotides read TGTGCCAGCAGCTTGGGGACCCTGGGCAATTCACCCCTCCACTTT. Translation gives CASSLGTLGNSPLHF. Full variable domain (outside the CDR3, taken from reference TRBV7-8 and TRBJ1-6): GAGVSQSPRYKVAKRGQDVALRCDPISGHVSLFWYQQALGQGPEFLTYFQNEAQLDKSGLPSDRFFAERPEGSVSTLKIQRTQQEDSAVYLCASSLGTLGNSPLHFGNGTRLTVT.

This clonotype was observed at least ten times. The missing conserved phenylalanine or tryptophan at the end of this CDR3 makes a read error likely. It is unclear where the CDR3 begins or ends on the DNA, so no DNA is shown, and the CDR3 is as TCRdb lists it. The chain has TRBV6-1 and TRBJ2-7; the D segment call TRBD1 is taken from the table without a DNA check. With termini counted, the CDR3 has 18 amino acids. Germline assignment: CDR1 MNHNS and CDR2 SASEGT. CDR3 loop: CASSRYPGQGNYGYTFGS.

The chain carries TRBV7-2 and TRBJ2-2, with D maybe TRBD1 (6 bases). CDR1 is SGHTA, CDR2 FQGNSA, per germline. The CDR3 extends over 16 amino acids. The V end was cut by 5 bases, the J end by 1 base, with 14 bases between. As DNA, the CDR3 is TGTGCCAGCAGCATAACGGACAGAGAGAACACCGGGGAGCTGTTTTTT. This sequence encodes CASSITDRENTGELFF.

This clonotype has a count of ten or more. The V call is TRBV11-3, the J call TRBJ2-6; unclear D gene. This CDR3 region has 13 residues. The V gene's germline CDR1 is SGHNT and CDR2 YENEEA. Trimming shortened V by 4 bases and J by 4 bases, and 5 bases separated the two germline ends. CDR3 in DNA: TGTGCCAGCAGCTCCGGGGGGGCCAACGTCCTGACTTTC. This sequence encodes CASSSGGANVLTF.

This chain links TRBV7-3 with TRBJ2-1; possible D gene TRBD2, 6 bases. The CDR3 loop spans 16 amino acids. Germline values: CDR1 SGHTA, CDR2 FQGTGA. Trimming removed 5 bases at V and 6 bases at J, with 20 bases between. The CDR3 sequence: CASSPYTSSKVNEQFF. The DNA for the CDR3 is TGTGCCAGCAGCCCCTACACTAGCAGTAAAGTCAATGAGCAGTTCTTC. The variable domain in full, completed from reference TRBV7-3 and TRBJ2-1, reads GAGVSQTPSNKVTEKGKYVELRCDPISGHTALYWYRQSLGQGPEFLIYFQGTGAADDSGLPNDRFFAVRPEGSVSTLKIQRTERGDSAVYLCASSPYTSSKVNEQFFGPGTRLTVL.

This clonotype is categorized as large. The chain joins TRBV7-2 to TRBJ2-1; 9 nucleotides line up with TRBD2. Losses at the gene ends were 4 bases for V and 2 bases for J; bases not matched to a gene: 12. Germline V CDR1 and CDR2: SGHTA, FQGNSA. The CDR3 runs 18 residues. CDR3 region: CASSSSLRLAETYNEQFF. The CDR3 DNA is TGTGCCAGCAGCTCCTCCCTGCGACTAGCGGAGACCTACAATGAGCAGTTCTTC.

At least ten counts were recorded for this clonotype. This chain joins TRBV6-2 or TRBV6-3 and TRBJ2-3, with D perhaps matching TRBD1 or TRBD2 (5 bases each). Germline V gives CDR1 MNHEY, CDR2 SVGEGT. The CDR3 spans 15 residues. V shed 3 bases and J shed 4 bases, with 14 bases lying between them. The CDR3 DNA reads as TGTGCCAGCAGTTATGGGGCTAGCCTCCCAGATACGCAGTATTTT. Its protein is CASSYGASLPDTQYF.

Note on this clonotype: The junction departs from the called germline gene at one end, perhaps through a read error. The genes are TRBV7-8 and TRBJ2-3; 8 nucleotides match TRBD1. Germline values: CDR1 SGHVS, CDR2 FQNEAQ. The CDR3 is 17 amino acids. CDR3 sequence (DNA): TGTGCCAGTACAGGGGGATCTAAGGGCTCCTATAATTCACCCCTCCACTTC. This sequence encodes CASTGGSKGSYNSPLHF.